Listed here are 25 T cell receptor beta chains from one sample, sequenced in a study of OX40 agonist ivuxolimab in advanced cancers. Repertoires were generated with immunoSEQ multiplex PCR, while TCRdb's copy carries only in-frame clones and drops some. The table shows 20,000 or so clones, with roughly 80% occurring only once. Sequenced here: CD4+ or CD8+ T cells sorted from blood, sampled in a trial of the OX40 agonist ivuxolimab. The receptors come from an adult with an advanced solid tumor such as melanoma, head and neck, liver or kidney cancer.

The genes are TRBV6-5 and TRBJ1-4; TRBD1 is a possible D gene (6 bases). The ends were cut back, 2 bases at V and 12 bases at J, with 13 bases in the middle. Germline-derived CDR1 and CDR2 are MNHEY and SVGAGI. The CDR3 sequence is 13 residues long. CDR3: CASSYQTGRELFF. The CDR3 DNA reads as TGTGCCAGCAGTTACCAAACAGGGAGAGAACTGTTTTTT.

The V gene is TRBV4-3, the J gene TRBJ1-5; D is possibly TRBD1 (5 bases). Trimming left V 1 base short and J 0 bases short, with 13 bases between. The CDR3 length is 17 residues. Germline CDR1 LGHNA, CDR2 YSLEER. The CDR3 nucleotides are TGCGCCAGCAGCCAAGGTGGGGCCGATTATAGCAATCAGCCCCAGCATTTT. Translating gives CASSQGGADYSNQPQHF.

The V call is TRBV19, the J call TRBJ1-1; 7 nucleotides agree with TRBD1. The CDR3 is 17 residues long. The germline V gene has CDR1 LNHDA and CDR2 SQIVND (reference sequence). Trimming at V came to 7 bases and at J to 1 base, leaving 15 bases not matched to a gene. This chain's CDR3 is CASNSGLGGIANTEAFF. In DNA form, the CDR3 reads TGTGCCAGTAATTCCGGGCTAGGGGGCATCGCGAACACTGAAGCTTTCTTT.

This clone was seen more than once but under ten times. The J gene is TRBJ1-1, the V gene TRBV5-1; maybe TRBD1 (5 bases). The V gene lost 4 bases and the J gene lost 2 bases, with 15 bases spanning the gap. The CDR3 loop spans 15 amino acids. CDR1 is SGHRS and CDR2 is YFSETQ in the germline V gene. The CDR3 nucleotides are TGCGCCAGCAGCGCAAGCGGGGACGGTAACACTGAAGCTTTCTTT. Residues: CASSASGDGNTEAFF.

This clone was observed a few times. The DNA for the CDR3 is TGCGCCAGCAGCCCAGAATCGACAGGGTTTAGCAATCAGCCCCAGCATTTT. It codes for CASSPESTGFSNQPQHF. The J gene is TRBJ1-5, the V gene TRBV4-1; 7 positions match TRBD1. This CDR3 contains 17 residues. V trimming: 4 bases; J trimming: 0 bases; junction bases outside the gene matches: 9. From germline, CDR1 is MGHRA and CDR2 YSYEKL.

The chain joins TRBV5-6 to TRBJ2-7; TRBD2 aligns across 8 bases. CDR3 length: 14 amino acids. Germline V gene data show CDR1 as SGHDT and CDR2 as YYEEEE. With 7 bases clipped from V and 0 bases from J, the junction kept 6 bases outside the gene matches. As DNA, the CDR3 is TGTGCCAGCGCTCCCAGCGGGAGCTCCTACGAGCAGTACTTC. It yields the protein CASAPSGSSYEQYF.

The DNA of the CDR3 is TGTGCCATCAGTGAACCCGGGACAGGGGTTGTCGAGCAGTACTTC. Its protein is CAISEPGTGVVEQYF. The chain links TRBV10-3 to TRBJ2-7; 10 positions agree with TRBD1. Trimming at V came to 3 bases and at J to 6 bases, leaving 8 bases not matched to a gene. The CDR3 is 15 residues long. Germline V gene sequence: CDR1 ENHRY, CDR2 SYGVKD.

This clone was seen once. The chain is built from TRBV19 and TRBJ2-2; D might be TRBD2 (5 bases). The CDR3 contains 12 residues. Trimming took 5 bases from V and 7 from J, leaving 8 bases between them. Looked up from germline, CDR1 is LNHDA and CDR2 is SQIVND (reference sequence). CDR3 nucleotide sequence: TGTGCCAGTAGTGCCGGGGTCGGGGAGCTGTTTTTT. Translation gives CASSAGVGELFF. The full variable domain, in which reference TRBV19 and TRBJ2-2 provide the parts outside the CDR3, is DGGITQSPKYLFRKEGQNVTLSCEQNLNHDAMYWYRQDPGQGLRLIYYSQIVNDFQKGDIAEGYSVSREKKESFPLTVTSAQKNPTAFYLCASSAGVGELFFGEGSRLTVL.

The genes are TRBV11-1 and TRBJ2-3; no clear D. Germline CDR1 SGHAT, CDR2 FQDESV (reference sequence). This CDR3 is built from 14 residues. The ends were cut back, 5 bases at V and 9 bases at J, with 18 bases in the middle. The CDR3 nucleotides are TGTGCCAGCAGCCTACCCTCTCGGGCCGGCACGCAGTATTTT. Translated: CASSLPSRAGTQYF.

A word on this clone: The missing conserved phenylalanine or tryptophan at the end of this CDR3 makes a read error likely. This chain joins TRBV11-2 and TRBJ2-7; tentatively, D is TRBD1 (5 bases). This CDR3 has 14 amino acids. Germline CDR1 reads SGHAT; CDR2 reads FQNNGV. The germline V and J ends were trimmed by 4 bases and 4 bases, with 14 bases remaining between them. For the CDR3, the DNA is TGTGCCAGCAGCTCGCAGGGAAGTAGGTACGAGCAGTACTCC. Protein: CASSSQGSRYEQYS.

CDR3 residues: CASSSGQGSTEAFF. The DNA of the CDR3 is TGTGCCAGCAGCTCGGGACAGGGAAGCACTGAAGCTTTCTTT. This rearrangement joins TRBV6-6 to TRBJ1-1; 9 positions agree with TRBD1. Germline trimming cut 6 bases from V and 4 bases from J; bases unmatched to any gene: 6. The CDR3 runs 14 residues. CDR1 is MNHNY and CDR2 is SVGAGI in the germline V gene (reference sequence).

The V and J genes are TRBV28 and TRBJ1-4; D unclear. Trimming took 3 bases from V and 10 from J, leaving 18 bases between them. The CDR3 contains 15 residues. Germline V gives CDR1 MDHEN, CDR2 SYDVKM. CDR3 region: CASSFLAGGEAKLFF. The CDR3 nucleotides are TGTGCCAGCAGTTTCCTGGCAGGTGGTGAGGCAAAACTGTTTTTT.

This clone was detected only a few times. This sequence joins TRBV28 and TRBJ1-4, with 7 bases identical to TRBD1. From germline, CDR1 is MDHEN and CDR2 SYDVKM. CDR3 length: 15 amino acids. Losses at the gene ends were 2 bases for V and 8 bases for J; bases not matched to a gene: 8. The DNA of the CDR3 is TGTGCCAGCAGTTTAGAGCAGGGGGGGGGCGAAAAACTGTTTTTT. Translating it yields CASSLEQGGGEKLFF.

V and J are TRBV14 and TRBJ1-4; tentatively, D is TRBD1 (6 bases). Germline values: CDR1 SGHDN, CDR2 FVKESK. There are 17 residues in the CDR3. V lost 4 bases to trimming and J lost 4 bases, with 19 bases between them. The DNA of the CDR3 is TGTGCCAGCAGCCCCAGGTGGGGGCTCACTCTTAATGAAAAACTGTTTTTT. Protein: CASSPRWGLTLNEKLFF.

The V and J genes are TRBV7-9 and TRBJ2-1; D remains ambiguous. Germline V gene data show CDR1 as SEHNR and CDR2 as FQNEAQ (reference sequence). V shed 1 base and J shed 6 bases, with 7 bases lying between them. The CDR3 runs to 13 residues. The CDR3 DNA reads as TGTGCCAGCAGCTTAGGGCCGGGCAATGAGCAGTTCTTC. Translation gives CASSLGPGNEQFF.

This clone appeared once. The chain links TRBV6-5 to TRBJ2-7; D could derive from TRBD1 or TRBD2 (6 bases each). The germline V gene encodes CDR1 MNHEY and CDR2 SVGAGI. This CDR3 is built from 14 residues. The V gene lost 6 bases and the J gene lost 6 bases, with 18 bases spanning the gap. The CDR3 here is CASSPGDSGFEQYF. The CDR3 DNA reads TGTGCCAGCAGCCCAGGGGACTCGGGCTTCGAGCAGTACTTC.

The V call is TRBV7-3, the J call TRBJ2-7, with 11 positions matching TRBD2. This CDR3 contains 15 residues. With V trimmed by 4 bases and J by 2 bases, 4 bases remained unmatched. Germline-derived CDR1 and CDR2 are SGHTA and FQGTGA. The chain's CDR3 is CASSSGLAAPYEQYF. The CDR3 DNA sequence: TGTGCCAGCAGCTCGGGACTAGCGGCACCCTACGAGCAGTACTTC.

The chain links TRBV19 to TRBJ1-4; 7 nucleotides line up with TRBD1. The CDR3 runs to 13 residues. V trimming: 9 bases; J trimming: 11 bases; junction bases outside the gene matches: 12. Germline V lookup: CDR1 LNHDA, CDR2 SQIVND (reference sequence). The CDR3 sequence: CASSALGGWKLFF. The CDR3 nucleotides are TGTGCCAGCTCCGCGTTAGGGGGCTGGAAACTGTTTTTT.

The chain has TRBV10-3 and TRBJ2-5, with D possibly being TRBD1 (6 bases). Germline lookup yields CDR1 ENHRY and CDR2 SYGVKD. This CDR3 contains 13 residues. V was cut by 3 bases and J by 3 bases, with 8 bases left in between. In DNA, the CDR3 is TGTGCCATCAGTGAATACAGGGAAGAGACCCAGTACTTC. It specifies CAISEYREETQYF.

This clone has more than one count but fewer than ten. The V and J genes are TRBV4-3 and TRBJ1-4; 8 bases match TRBD1. CDR1 LGHNA and CDR2 YSLEER come from the germline V gene. The CDR3 extends over 15 amino acids. After removal of 4 bases from V and 3 bases from J, the junction contained 4 bases not matched to a gene. This CDR3 is CASSLGTGSNEKLFF. The CDR3, as DNA: TGCGCCAGCAGCCTCGGGACAGGCTCTAATGAAAAACTGTTTTTT.

The chain uses TRBV7-9 and TRBJ2-7; TRBD1 is a possible D gene (7 bases). Germline V lookup: CDR1 SEHNR, CDR2 FQNEAQ (reference sequence). V was pared by 2 bases and J by 2 bases, with 16 bases between. CDR3 length equals 16 residues. CDR3 loop: CASSLLAGQITYEQYF. In DNA form, the CDR3 reads TGTGCCAGCAGCTTACTCGCGGGACAGATAACCTACGAGCAGTACTTC. Full variable domain (rest looked up from reference TRBV7-9 and TRBJ2-7): DTGVSQNPRHKITKRGQNVTFRCDPISEHNRLYWYRQTLGQGPEFLTYFQNEAQLEKSRLLSDRFSAERPKGSFSTLEIQRTEQGDSAMYLCASSLLAGQITYEQYFGPGTRLTVT.

V usage is TRBV11-3 and J usage is TRBJ1-2, with D possibly matching TRBD1 (5 bases). This CDR3 contains 13 residues. Germline V gene data show CDR1 as SGHNT and CDR2 as YENEEA. V was cut by 3 bases and J by 8 bases, with 13 bases left in between. CDR3 sequence (DNA): TGTGCCAGCAGCTTGTCCGGGGGGTACGGCTACACCTTC. This encodes CASSLSGGYGYTF.

The V and J genes are TRBV7-9 and TRBJ2-7; 9 nucleotides align to TRBD1. The germline CDR1 and CDR2 sequences are SEHNR and FQNEAQ (reference sequence). The CDR3 totals 13 residues. V lost 6 bases, J lost 2 bases, and 2 bases stayed unmatched. This chain's CDR3 is CASRGQGAYEQYF. The CDR3 DNA follows: TGTGCCAGCAGGGGACAGGGTGCCTACGAGCAGTACTTC.

V usage is TRBV6-1 and J usage is TRBJ1-2, with D maybe TRBD1 (5 bases). The CDR3 is 13 residues long. The V end lost 5 bases, the J end lost 4 bases, and 11 bases lay between the germline ends. Germline CDR1 MNHNS, CDR2 SASEGT. This chain's CDR3 is CASSPMGVYGYTF. CDR3 nucleotide sequence: TGTGCCAGCAGTCCCATGGGGGTCTATGGCTACACCTTC.

The V call is TRBV7-6, the J call TRBJ1-2; no reliable D call. This CDR3 has 16 amino acids. V gave up 3 bases and J gave up 3 bases, with 17 bases separating them. Germline V lookup: CDR1 SGHVS, CDR2 FNYEAQ. CDR3 sequence (DNA): TGTGCCAGCAGCTTCGGATTGGGAGGGTCGTACTATGGCTACACCTTC. This gives the protein CASSFGLGGSYYGYTF.